This TCR beta chain came from a study of type 1 regulatory T cells. In the study overall: This in vitro CD4 product, T-allo10, is enriched for Tr1 cells and alloantigen-specific.

This clonotype was observed a handful of times. MiXCR, run by TCRdb on the reads, gives a single entry per CDR3 protein. The data contain about 18,000 distinct CDR3 sequences, about a tenth of them singletons. The sample consisted of CD4+ T cells, either the whole sample or a sorted fraction (not recorded which). This clonotype was sampled from a human donor in good health.

CDR3 loop: CSATQDRDKEQYF. The CDR3 bases are TGCAGTGCTACCCAGGACAGGGATAAGGAGCAGTACTTC. V usage is TRBV20-1 and J usage is TRBJ2-7, with 8 bases matching TRBD1. Trimming at V came to 4 bases and at J to 7 bases, leaving 9 bases not matched to a gene. The germline gives CDR1 DFQATT, CDR2 SNEGSKA (reference sequence). The CDR3 runs to 13 residues.